This T cell receptor (beta chain) derives from a study of T cells after yellow fever vaccination. TCRdb re-analysed the 5' RACE reads in MiXCR, keeping a single row per CDR3 protein. The data contain hundreds of thousands of distinct CDR3 sequences, roughly 13% of them seen just once; the ten biggest clones take up over 13%. The CDR3 is 17 residues long. Germline V gene sequence: CDR1 MNHEY, CDR2 SVGEGT. Trimming pared 4 bases from V and 7 bases from J, leaving 23 bases between. The receptor's source is a man younger than 45 who received the YFV17D yellow fever vaccine. J is TRBJ2-1 and V is TRBV6-2 or TRBV6-3; D is uncertain. The sample was PBMCs, taken on the day of the yellow fever booster vaccination. CDR3 sequence reads: CASSSALSRRIINEQFF. For the CDR3, the DNA is TGTGCCAGCAGTTCTGCTTTGTCACGACGGATTATAAATGAGCAGTTCTTC.